A single sample is the source of the 24 T cell receptor beta chains below, sequenced in a study of cytomegalovirus exposure and HLA in healthy donors. Both 60 Vbeta primers and 13 Jbeta primers went into the PCR. Sequencing used immunoSEQ multiplex PCR; TCRdb keeps in-frame clones, though not all of them. Of approximately 100,000 clones listed, around 66% are singletons. Sequenced material: PBMCs. The origin of the receptors is a man aged 25 to 45 in good health and CMV-seronegative.

V and J are TRBV7-9 and TRBJ1-3, with 7 bases identical to TRBD1. Germline V gene data show CDR1 as SEHNR and CDR2 as FQNEAQ (reference sequence). The CDR3 is 13 amino acids. V was pared by 4 bases and J by 4 bases, with 1 base of the junction left unmatched. The CDR3 is CASSSGQGNTIYF. The CDR3 nucleotides read TGTGCCAGCAGCTCGGGACAGGGAAACACCATATATTTT.

This rearrangement joins TRBV28 to TRBJ1-6; 9 bases fit TRBD1. In germline, CDR1 is MDHEN, CDR2 SYDVKM. Losses at the gene ends were 3 bases for V and 9 bases for J; bases not matched to a gene: 9. This CDR3 contains 16 residues. CDR3 region: CASSFETGGGGSPLHF. CDR3 DNA: TGTGCCAGCAGTTTCGAAACAGGGGGCGGCGGTTCACCCCTCCACTTT.

The chain links TRBV5-1 to TRBJ1-4; D possibly corresponds to TRBD1 (6 bases). Trimming removed 4 bases from V and 3 bases from J, with 13 bases in between. The CDR3 is 15 amino acids. CDR1 is SGHRS and CDR2 is YFSETQ in the germline V gene. The CDR3 sequence: CASSVQGPANEKLFF. For the CDR3, the DNA is TGCGCCAGCAGCGTACAGGGACCAGCTAATGAAAAACTGTTTTTT. Supplemented by reference TRBV5-1 and TRBJ1-4, the full variable domain reads KAGVTQTPRYLIKTRGQQVTLSCSPISGHRSVSWYQQTPGQGLQFLFEYFSETQRNKGNFPGRFSGRQFSNSRSEMNVSTLELGDSALYLCASSVQGPANEKLFFGSGTQLSVL.

There are a few counts of this clone. The rearrangement joins TRBV6-4 to TRBJ1-1; D is uncertain. CDR3 length: 13 residues. The V end lost 2 bases, the J end lost 5 bases, and 9 bases lay between the germline ends. Germline values: CDR1 MRHNA, CDR2 SNTAGT. CDR3 DNA: TGTGCCAGCAGTGACCGGGAAGAGACTGAAGCTTTCTTT. It translates to CASSDREETEAFF.

V usage is TRBV6-1 and J usage is TRBJ2-1, with 8 bases lining up with TRBD2. The V gene end was trimmed by 4 bases and the J gene end by 6 bases; junction bases not matched to a gene: 5. Germline lookup yields CDR1 MNHNS and CDR2 SASEGT. The CDR3 consists of 14 residues. The CDR3 DNA follows: TGTGCCAGCAGTGCAGCGGGAGTCTCCAATGAGCAGTTCTTC. Translation: CASSAAGVSNEQFF.

The chain has TRBV9 and TRBJ2-1; maybe TRBD1 (7 bases). With 5 bases removed from V and 4 bases from J, the gap between germline ends came to 13 bases. CDR3 length: 14 residues. CDR1 and CDR2 from the germline V gene are SGDLS and YYNGEE. DNA of the CDR3: TGTGCCAGCAGTCAGGGGGGCGCGTACAATGAGCAGTTCTTC. It yields the protein CASSQGGAYNEQFF.

The gene calls are TRBV29-1 and TRBJ1-2; 11 positions agree with TRBD1. This CDR3 comprises 14 residues. CDR1 is SQVTM, CDR2 ANQGSEA, per germline. The J segment lost 2 bases and the V segment lost 4 bases, leaving 3 bases of the junction unmatched. This CDR3 is CSVVGTGGNYGYTF. The CDR3 DNA reads TGCAGCGTTGTGGGGACAGGGGGGAACTATGGCTACACCTTC.

This clone was seen only a few times. This chain connects TRBV11-1 to TRBJ2-5; 10 nucleotides line up with TRBD2. Per germline, CDR1 SGHAT and CDR2 FQDESV (reference sequence). The CDR3 runs 15 residues. V dropped 3 bases and J dropped 5; count of bases not matched to a gene: 6. In DNA form, the CDR3 reads TGTGCCAGCAGCTTGCACAGCGGGGGGGTTGAGACCCAGTACTTC. Its protein product is CASSLHSGGVETQYF.

This clone has more than one count but fewer than ten. This chain links TRBV18 with TRBJ1-5; 7 nucleotides line up with TRBD1. CDR1 and CDR2 from the germline V gene are KGHSH and LQKENI. J gave up 6 bases and V 0 bases, and 2 bases lay outside the gene matches. The CDR3 is 14 residues long. CDR3 loop: CASSPPDRVQPQHF. In DNA, the CDR3 is TGTGCCAGCTCACCACCCGACAGGGTTCAGCCCCAGCATTTT.

V and J are TRBV6-1 and TRBJ2-6; D may be TRBD1 (5 bases). The CDR3 is made up of 15 amino acids. The germline V gene encodes CDR1 MNHNS and CDR2 SASEGT. Trimming left V 5 bases short and J 0 bases short, with 8 bases between. The CDR3 bases are TGTGCCAGCAGTCAAGACAGCTCTGGGGCCAACGTCCTGACTTTC. Translating gives CASSQDSSGANVLTF.

The chain combines TRBV15 with TRBJ1-2; weak D call: TRBD1 (5 bases). The germline V gene has CDR1 LNHNV and CDR2 YYDKDF (reference sequence). The germline V and J ends were trimmed by 5 bases and 4 bases, with 11 bases remaining between them. The CDR3 sequence is 13 residues long. CDR3 protein: CATSSMTVYGYTF. Here the CDR3 DNA reads TGTGCCACCAGCTCGATGACAGTCTATGGCTACACCTTC.

The chain carries TRBV5-6 and TRBJ2-5; tentative D call: TRBD1 (5 bases). The germline CDR1 and CDR2 sequences are SGHDT and YYEEEE. V was clipped by 2 bases and J by 4 bases, with 12 bases between them. The CDR3 spans 14 residues. CDR3 in amino acids: CASSFQGLGETQYF. In DNA, the CDR3 is TGTGCCAGCAGCTTTCAGGGCCTAGGAGAGACCCAGTACTTC.

This chain connects TRBV6-1 to TRBJ1-1; TRBD1 is a possible D gene (5 bases). Germline CDR1 and CDR2: MNHNS and SASEGT. V lost 2 bases to trimming and J lost 5 bases, with 21 bases between them. This CDR3 has 17 amino acids. This chain's CDR3 is CASSERGGPTWGTEAFF. In nucleotides, the CDR3 is TGTGCCAGCAGTGAACGGGGGGGACCCACTTGGGGGACTGAAGCTTTCTTT.

This chain links TRBV30 with TRBJ2-4; no clear D gene. The CDR3 contains 12 residues. Germline V gene lookup returns CDR1 GTSNPN and CDR2 SVGIG (reference sequence). The germline V and J ends were trimmed by 7 bases and 9 bases, with 16 bases remaining between them. The CDR3 coding sequence is TGTGCCTATACGGAAGAGGCAGCCATTCAGTACTTC. Translation gives CAYTEEAAIQYF. Complete variable domain (other parts from reference TRBV30 and TRBJ2-4): SQTIHQWPATLVQPVGSPLSLECTVEGTSNPNLYWYRQAAGRGLQLLFYSVGIGQISSEVPQNLSASRPQDRQFILSSKKLLLSDSGFYLCAYTEEAAIQYFGAGTRLSVL.

This clone was recorded once. The chain couples TRBV2 to TRBJ2-2; D call uncertain. CDR3 length: 15 amino acids. Germline V gives CDR1 SNHLY, CDR2 FYNNEI. V shed 9 bases and J shed 6 bases, with 20 bases lying between them. The CDR3 bases are TGTGCCAGTACCCTAGTCGCTACGGCTTCCGGGGAGCTGTTTTTT. Protein: CASTLVATASGELFF.

The rearrangement joins TRBV5-4 to TRBJ1-1, with TRBD1 as a possible D gene (5 bases). Germline CDR1 is SGHNT and CDR2 is YYREEE (reference sequence). The CDR3 consists of 14 residues. V dropped 0 bases and J dropped 4 bases, with 10 bases sitting between them. The CDR3: CASSLVGGTTEAFF. CDR3 sequence (DNA): TGTGCCAGCAGCTTGGTGGGAGGGACCACTGAAGCTTTCTTT.

The CDR3 reads CASRTDSSYEQYF. CDR3 nucleotides: TGTGCCAGCAGGACGGACAGCTCCTACGAGCAGTACTTC. The chain links TRBV2 to TRBJ2-7; D is perhaps TRBD1 (6 bases). The CDR3 contains 13 residues. V was cut by 6 bases and J by 0 bases, with 9 bases left in between. The germline CDR1 and CDR2 sequences are SNHLY and FYNNEI.

This clone was counted only a few times. Relative to the germline gene, one junction end is altered; a read error may explain this. The chain recombines TRBV7-9 with TRBJ1-1, with D possibly being TRBD1 (5 bases). The V gene's germline CDR1 is SEHNR and CDR2 FQNEAQ (reference sequence). The CDR3 is 16 residues long. This chain's CDR3 is CSSSVGPDILNTEAFF. The CDR3 nucleotides are TGTTCCAGCAGCGTGGGGCCAGACATTCTGAACACTGAAGCTTTCTTT.

CDR3 DNA sequence: TGTGCCAGCAGCCAGACCCAGGCCGGGGAGCTGTTTTTT. It is translated as CASSQTQAGELFF. The chain carries TRBV7-3 and TRBJ2-2; D is unclear. V lost 5 bases and J lost 6, with 10 bases in between. The germline V gene encodes CDR1 SGHTA and CDR2 FQGTGA. The CDR3 length is 13 residues.

This chain connects TRBV29-1 to TRBJ2-7; 8 bases fit TRBD2. After removal of 4 bases from V and 0 bases from J, the junction contained 2 bases not matched to a gene. Germline CDR1 reads SQVTM; CDR2 reads ANQGSEA. The CDR3 length is 13 residues. CDR3 bases: TGCAGCGTTGCCAGCGGGAGCTCCTACGAGCAGTACTTC. Protein sequence: CSVASGSSYEQYF.

V is TRBV10-3 and J is TRBJ2-7; no firm D call. Germline values: CDR1 ENHRY, CDR2 SYGVKD. This CDR3 spans 11 amino acids. The ends were cut back, 3 bases at V and 4 bases at J, with 4 bases in the middle. The CDR3 is CAISDLYEQYF. CDR3 in DNA: TGTGCCATCAGTGATCTGTACGAGCAGTACTTC.

This clone was seen a few times. The rearrangement uses TRBV6-1 and TRBJ1-2; perhaps TRBD1 as D (5 bases). Germline assignment: CDR1 MNHNS and CDR2 SASEGT. Trimming took off 5 bases at V and 1 base at J, with 11 bases between the two ends. CDR3 length equals 14 residues. For the CDR3, the DNA is TGTGCCAGCAGTTATGGGGGACTTAACTATGGCTACACCTTC. Residues: CASSYGGLNYGYTF.

The gene calls are TRBV18 and TRBJ2-7; D perhaps matches TRBD1 (6 bases). The V gene lost 2 bases and the J gene lost 0 bases, with 8 bases spanning the gap. The CDR3 is 14 residues long. Germline loops: CDR1 KGHSH, CDR2 LQKENI. CDR3 nucleotides: TGTGCCAGCTCACCATCGGACAGCTCCTACGAGCAGTACTTC. Translation gives CASSPSDSSYEQYF.

The chain combines TRBV7-9 with TRBJ2-1, with a tentative D call TRBD2 (5 bases). This CDR3 comprises 13 residues. In germline, CDR1 is SEHNR, CDR2 FQNEAQ (reference sequence). The V end lost 4 bases, the J end lost 2 bases, and 6 bases lay between the germline ends. Here the CDR3 reads CASSSGTYNEQFF. CDR3 nucleotide sequence: TGTGCCAGCAGCTCCGGGACCTACAATGAGCAGTTCTTC.